One and the same sample provided the 31 T cell receptor beta chains below, sequenced in a study of technical replicates of blood from several donors. Here immunoSEQ multiplex PCR was the method, and the copy in TCRdb shows in-frame clones only, minus some. The sample includes roughly 72,000 clones, 96% seen only once; the top ten take roughly 0.35%. Source material: T cells isolated from PBMCs. The receptors stem from a human donor in good health.

The chain uses TRBV19 and TRBJ1-4; TRBD1 might be the D (6 bases). Deletions cut 6 bases from V and 6 bases from J, with 17 bases between. In germline, CDR1 is LNHDA, CDR2 SQIVND (reference sequence). CDR3 size: 15 residues. The CDR3 nucleotides read TGTGCCAGTAGAGACCGGGACACTCAACATGAAAAACTGTTTTTT. Residues: CASRDRDTQHEKLFF.

The rearrangement joins TRBV11-3 to TRBJ2-2; D gene unclear. Germline assignment: CDR1 SGHNT and CDR2 YENEEA. The V gene lost 5 bases and the J gene lost 6 bases, with 10 bases spanning the gap. The CDR3 length is 13 residues. The CDR3 sequence is CASSPASAGELFF. The CDR3, as DNA: TGTGCCAGCAGCCCCGCCAGCGCCGGGGAGCTGTTTTTT.

This chain links TRBV7-7 with TRBJ2-5; D possibly corresponds to TRBD1 (8 bases). Looked up from germline, CDR1 is SSHAT and CDR2 is FNYEAQ (reference sequence). Trimming stripped 2 bases from V and 4 bases from J, with 14 bases between. CDR3 length: 15 residues. The CDR3 sequence: CASSLTTGEGETQYF. In DNA form, the CDR3 reads TGTGCCAGCAGCTTAACGACAGGGGAGGGAGAGACCCAGTACTTC. The whole variable domain, filled in from reference TRBV7-7 and TRBJ2-5, reads GAGVSQSPRYKVTKRGQDVTLRCDPISSHATLYWYQQALGQGPEFLTYFNYEAQPDKSGLPSDRFSAERPEGSISTLTIQRTEQRDSAMYRCASSLTTGEGETQYFGPGTRLLVL.

V and J are TRBV29-1 and TRBJ2-6, with D possibly TRBD1 on 9 matching bases. CDR3 length equals 17 residues. Trimming took off 7 bases at V and 2 bases at J, with 21 bases between the two ends. The V gene's germline CDR1 is SQVTM and CDR2 ANQGSEA. In nucleotides, the CDR3 is TGCAGCGCCCGGGGGGGACAGGGAAAACCTGGGGCCAACGTCCTGACTTTC. It specifies CSARGGQGKPGANVLTF.

The J gene is TRBJ2-7, the V gene TRBV28; 7 bases match TRBD1. The CDR3 contains 15 residues. After removal of 0 bases from V and 0 bases from J, the junction contained 2 bases not matched to a gene. Germline assignment: CDR1 MDHEN and CDR2 SYDVKM. CDR3 region: CASSLWDRPSYEQYF. The CDR3 DNA follows: TGTGCCAGCAGTTTATGGGACAGGCCCTCCTACGAGCAGTACTTC.

The chain joins TRBV2 to TRBJ2-7, with 8 bases matching TRBD1. The J segment lost 6 bases and the V segment lost 0 bases, leaving 13 bases of the junction unmatched. The CDR3 totals 17 residues. Germline V gives CDR1 SNHLY, CDR2 FYNNEI. The CDR3 DNA reads as TGTGCCAGCAGTGAAGCCTTGACAGGGGCCTATACTGGCGAGCAGTACTTC. Protein product: CASSEALTGAYTGEQYF.

This sequence joins TRBV20-1 and TRBJ2-5; no definite D call. The germline V and J ends were trimmed by 6 bases and 1 base, with 6 bases remaining between them. CDR3 length: 11 residues. Germline-derived CDR1 and CDR2 are DFQATT and SNEGSKA (reference sequence). The CDR3 sequence: CSAQFQETQYF. CDR3 bases: TGCAGTGCCCAGTTCCAAGAGACCCAGTACTTC.

This chain links TRBV5-8 with TRBJ1-3, with D hard to call. CDR1 and CDR2 from the germline V gene are SGHTS and YDEGEE. Trimming took off 2 bases at V and 2 bases at J, with 11 bases between the two ends. The CDR3 length is 15 residues. The CDR3 nucleotides are TGTGCCAGCAGCTTCTTAGCTCCCCCTGGAAACACCATATATTTT. The encoded protein is CASSFLAPPGNTIYF.

On this clone itself: Compared with germline, one end of the junction differs, possibly owing to a read error. The CDR3 nucleotides are TGTGCCAGCTGGAGCTCCCACAATGAGCAGTTCTTC. As protein: CASWSSHNEQFF. V is TRBV6-5 and J is TRBJ2-1; D call uncertain. The CDR3 sequence is 12 residues long. The germline V gene encodes CDR1 MNHEY and CDR2 SVGAGI.

The chain carries TRBV19 and TRBJ2-5, with a tentative D call TRBD2 (6 bases). CDR1 and CDR2 (germline): LNHDA, SQIVND (reference sequence). This CDR3 has 16 residues. V lost 3 bases, J lost 4 bases, and 18 bases lay in between. CDR3 region: CASSMLEGYGLETQYF. The DNA for the CDR3 is TGTGCCAGTAGTATGTTGGAGGGATACGGCCTAGAGACCCAGTACTTC. The full variable domain, its missing parts supplied by reference TRBV19 and TRBJ2-5, is DGGITQSPKYLFRKEGQNVTLSCEQNLNHDAMYWYRQDPGQGLRLIYYSQIVNDFQKGDIAEGYSVSREKKESFPLTVTSAQKNPTAFYLCASSMLEGYGLETQYFGPGTRLLVL.

V and J are TRBV9 and TRBJ2-7, with 8 bases fitting TRBD1. Germline CDR1 reads SGDLS; CDR2 reads YYNGEE. Trimming at V came to 2 bases and at J to 5 bases, leaving 9 bases not matched to a gene. The CDR3 length is 15 residues. The CDR3 reads CASSVGTTGENEQYF. The CDR3 bases are TGTGCCAGCAGCGTGGGGACGACAGGGGAGAACGAGCAGTACTTC.

This chain connects TRBV7-9 to TRBJ1-5; D remains ambiguous. Germline V CDR1 and CDR2: SEHNR, FQNEAQ (reference sequence). The CDR3 extends over 12 amino acids. The V and J ends lost 8 bases and 6 bases respectively, with 11 bases between them. The CDR3 is CASGTVAQPQHF. The CDR3 region has the DNA TGTGCCAGCGGCACAGTCGCTCAGCCCCAGCATTTT.

The CDR3 DNA is TGTGCCAGCAGCCCTACGTTGTTTCGAGGCTACACCTTC. It codes for CASSPTLFRGYTF. The V gene is TRBV6-6, the J gene TRBJ1-2; D unclear. The CDR3 is made up of 13 amino acids. Germline loops: CDR1 MNHNY, CDR2 SVGAGI (reference sequence). V shed 6 bases and J shed 8 bases, with 16 bases lying between them.

This chain joins TRBV7-6 and TRBJ2-1, with TRBD2 identical over 8 bases. The V gene's germline CDR1 is SGHVS and CDR2 FNYEAQ. This CDR3 is 15 amino acids long. Losses at the gene ends were 6 bases for V and 9 bases for J; bases not matched to a gene: 13. This CDR3 reads CASSFTGGPMGEQFF. In DNA, the CDR3 is TGTGCCAGCAGTTTTACGGGAGGGCCCATGGGTGAGCAGTTCTTC.

The chain joins TRBV10-3 to TRBJ2-1; maybe TRBD2 (6 bases). This CDR3 spans 15 amino acids. V lost 2 bases to trimming and J lost 4 bases, with 12 bases between them. Germline V gene lookup returns CDR1 ENHRY and CDR2 SYGVKD. This chain's CDR3 is CAISEGRELYNEQFF. The CDR3 nucleotides read TGTGCCATCAGTGAGGGGCGGGAATTATACAATGAGCAGTTCTTC.

CDR3 sequence (DNA): TGCGCCAGCAGTGCCGAGGGGGCCTCTGGAAACACCATATATTTT. Protein sequence: CASSAEGASGNTIYF. The V and J genes are TRBV10-2 and TRBJ1-3; 7 bases line up with TRBD1. CDR3 length: 15 residues. Looked up from germline, CDR1 is WSHSY and CDR2 is SAAADI. V lost 4 bases and J lost 0; bases outside the gene matches: 3.

This sequence joins TRBV5-1 and TRBJ1-1; maybe TRBD1 (5 bases). Trimming left V 8 bases short and J 7 bases short, with 12 bases between. CDR1 and CDR2 from the germline V gene are SGHRS and YFSETQ. CDR3 size: 11 residues. CDR3 nucleotide sequence: TGCGCCAGTAGGGGTGTCGGTGAAGCTTTCTTT. Residues: CASRGVGEAFF.

This sequence joins TRBV9 and TRBJ2-3; TRBD2 is a possible D gene (5 bases). The germline V gene has CDR1 SGDLS and CDR2 YYNGEE. This CDR3 comprises 16 residues. V lost 0 bases to trimming and J lost 5 bases, with 16 bases between them. Written as DNA, the CDR3 is TGTGCCAGCAGCGTAGCCCTCGGGGAACTAGGAGATACGCAGTATTTT. It codes for CASSVALGELGDTQYF.

The CDR3 here is CASSQGTGFQETQYF. The DNA for the CDR3 is TGTGCCAGCAGCCAGGGGACAGGGTTTCAAGAGACCCAGTACTTC. The rearrangement uses TRBV4-2 and TRBJ2-5, with TRBD1 identical over 9 bases. CDR3 size: 15 residues. V gave up 3 bases and J gave up 2 bases; unmatched junction bases: 4. Per germline, CDR1 LGHNA and CDR2 YNFKEQ.

The rearrangement joins TRBV27 to TRBJ1-2, with no clear D. V was shortened by 4 bases and J by 2 bases, with 11 bases between the two germline ends. Germline CDR1 MNHEY, CDR2 SMNVEV (reference sequence). The CDR3 covers 14 residues. CDR3 coding DNA: TGTGCCAGCAGTTACTCGGGAGTGAACTATGGCTACACCTTC. Protein product: CASSYSGVNYGYTF.

The gene calls are TRBV6-6 and TRBJ2-1, with no clear D. Germline values: CDR1 MNHNY, CDR2 SVGAGI (reference sequence). Trimming removed 3 bases from V and 6 bases from J, with 15 bases in between. The CDR3 is 15 amino acids. The DNA for the CDR3 is TGTGCCAGCAGTTATAATATGGATTCGGGCAATGAGCAGTTCTTC. It translates to CASSYNMDSGNEQFF.

The chain uses TRBV20-1 and TRBJ1-1; D gene uncertain. CDR3 size: 11 residues. Germline loops: CDR1 DFQATT, CDR2 SNEGSKA (reference sequence). V was trimmed by 3 bases and J by 6 bases, leaving 8 bases between them. The CDR3 region is CSASNIPEAFF. CDR3 sequence (DNA): TGCAGTGCTAGTAATATCCCTGAAGCTTTCTTT.

The genes are TRBV5-5 and TRBJ1-2; a weak D match, TRBD1 (5 bases). The germline gives CDR1 SGHKS, CDR2 YYEKEE (reference sequence). Trimming pared 0 bases from V and 3 bases from J, leaving 15 bases between. The CDR3 is 16 residues long. In DNA form, the CDR3 reads TGTGCCAGCAGCTTGGGGCCGGTAGGGGAGGACTATGGCTACACCTTC. Translating gives CASSLGPVGEDYGYTF.

This chain uses TRBV29-1 with TRBJ2-2; 7 nucleotides align to TRBD1. V was pared by 6 bases and J by 0 bases, with 7 bases of the junction left unmatched. The V gene's germline CDR1 is SQVTM and CDR2 ANQGSEA. The CDR3 length is 15 residues. CDR3 DNA: TGCAGCGTCTTCTCGACAGGGTCGAACACCGGGGAGCTGTTTTTT. It encodes CSVFSTGSNTGELFF.

V gene TRBV4-3 combines with J gene TRBJ1-1, with D perhaps TRBD1 (5 bases). Germline loops: CDR1 LGHNA, CDR2 YSLEER. The ends were cut back, 0 bases at V and 0 bases at J, with 8 bases in the middle. CDR3 length: 15 residues. The CDR3: CASSQEQDVNTEAFF. The CDR3 DNA sequence: TGCGCCAGCAGCCAAGAACAGGATGTGAACACTGAAGCTTTCTTT.

This clone was detected once. The V and J genes are TRBV11-2 and TRBJ1-2; 9 bases fit TRBD1. With V trimmed by 2 bases and J by 4 bases, 11 bases remained unmatched. This CDR3 contains 17 residues. From germline, CDR1 is SGHAT and CDR2 FQNNGV. CDR3 loop: CASSLSPGQGPTYGYTF. CDR3 coding DNA: TGTGCCAGCAGCTTAAGTCCGGGACAGGGCCCCACCTATGGCTACACCTTC.

The chain uses TRBV5-1 and TRBJ1-2; 9 nucleotides line up with TRBD1. CDR3 size: 14 residues. CDR1 SGHRS and CDR2 YFSETQ come from the germline V gene. V lost 4 bases to trimming and J lost 8 bases; unmatched junction nucleotides: 9. The CDR3 here is CASSVQGQGGGYTF. The CDR3 coding sequence is TGCGCCAGCAGCGTACAGGGACAGGGAGGAGGCTACACCTTC.

The gene calls are TRBV5-5 and TRBJ2-1; TRBD2 matches at 9 bases. The germline V gene encodes CDR1 SGHKS and CDR2 YYEKEE (reference sequence). The V segment lost 4 bases and the J segment 6 bases; nucleotides outside the gene matches: 5. The CDR3 is made up of 14 amino acids. The CDR3 bases are TGTGCCAGCAGCCAGACTAGCGGAGTCAATGAGCAGTTCTTC. As protein: CASSQTSGVNEQFF.

This clone appeared a single time. This rearrangement joins TRBV29-1 to TRBJ2-7, with 7 bases lining up with TRBD2. The germline CDR1 and CDR2 sequences are SQVTM and ANQGSEA. The CDR3 extends over 13 amino acids. The CDR3 reads CSYLGEGPYEQYF. CDR3 nucleotide sequence: TGCAGTTATCTAGGGGAGGGCCCCTACGAGCAGTACTTC.

The CDR3, as DNA: TGTGCCAGCAGAACAAACAATGAGCAGTTCTTC. It encodes CASRTNNEQFF. The J gene is TRBJ2-1, the V gene TRBV6-5, with D hard to call. This CDR3 region has 11 residues. Per germline, CDR1 MNHEY and CDR2 SVGAGI. V was clipped by 6 bases and J by 5 bases, with 5 bases between them.

V and J are TRBV10-3 and TRBJ1-3; D gene unclear. The germline V gene encodes CDR1 ENHRY and CDR2 SYGVKD. The CDR3 loop spans 12 amino acids. The ends were cut back, 2 bases at V and 4 bases at J, with 3 bases in the middle. CDR3 nucleotide sequence: TGTGCCATCAGTGAGGGCGGAAACACCATATATTTT. Protein: CAISEGGNTIYF.